What follows are 4 T cell receptor beta chains derived from one specimen sequenced in a study of shared T cell receptors in the human thymus. The assay was immunoSEQ multiplex PCR, and TCRdb's table has in-frame clones only and misses some. Of about 660,000 clones in the sample, approximately 87% were seen once. These sequences were also reported in another study, on human thymus T cells.

The sequenced material came from thymocytes. These receptors were collected from a boy in the first two years of life with a congenital heart defect.

This chain links TRBV2 with TRBJ2-3; maybe TRBD1 (5 bases). This CDR3 contains 15 residues. Germline loops: CDR1 SNHLY, CDR2 FYNNEI. V lost 3 bases and J lost 6, with 16 bases in between. The chain's CDR3 is CASSDTFQGGDTQYF. The CDR3 coding sequence is TGTGCCAGCAGTGATACCTTCCAGGGTGGGGATACGCAGTATTTT.

Regarding this clone: Other nucleotide sequences from this sample produce the same CDR3. This chain uses TRBV15 with TRBJ2-5; weak D call: TRBD2 (5 bases). CDR3 length: 13 amino acids. Germline V gene sequence: CDR1 LNHNV, CDR2 YYDKDF (reference sequence). V dropped 3 bases and J dropped 5 bases, with 10 bases sitting between them. In DNA form, the CDR3 reads TGTGCCACCAGCAGGCCCGGGGAGGAGACCCAGTACTTC. As protein: CATSRPGEETQYF.

In its sample, this clone was seen a few times. The V gene is TRBV19, the J gene TRBJ1-1; D possibly corresponds to TRBD1 (5 bases). The CDR3 sequence is 14 residues long. Germline CDR1 and CDR2: LNHDA and SQIVND (reference sequence). Trimming took 1 base from V and 7 from J, leaving 13 bases between them. Here the CDR3 reads CASSIGRAQFEAFF. The DNA of the CDR3 is TGTGCCAGTAGTATAGGCAGGGCGCAATTTGAAGCTTTCTTT.

This rearrangement joins TRBV10-1 to TRBJ2-7, with TRBD2 matching over 9 bases. This CDR3 has 15 amino acids. Trimming cost V 2 bases and J 2 bases; bases outside gene matches: 4. Per the germline V gene, CDR1 is WNHNN and CDR2 is SYGVQD (reference sequence). CDR3: CASSERLAEPYEQYF. CDR3 nucleotide sequence: TGCGCCAGCAGTGAGCGACTAGCGGAACCCTACGAGCAGTACTTC.